This T cell receptor (beta chain) was captured by sequencing in a study of T-cell reconstitution after alpha-beta-depleted transplantation in children. This clonotype was observed a single time. Per germline, CDR1 DFQATT and CDR2 SNEGSKA (reference sequence). CDR3 size: 15 residues. The V end lost 3 bases, the J end lost 4 bases, and 18 bases lay between the germline ends. Preparing the TCRbeta library involved the use of unique molecular identifiers. A single record per CDR3 protein comes from TCRdb applying MiXCR to the PCR reads. In the table there are 500,000 to 650,000 distinct CDR3 sequences, 10% to 15% of which are singletons.

The gene calls are TRBV20-1 and TRBJ1-1; perhaps TRBD1 as D (6 bases). The TCR was taken from a male patient aged 5 to 17 who had a stem cell transplant for acute myeloid leukemia, so the T cells may come from the graft donor. The material sequenced was PBMCs, mostly from graft donor cells, taken 360 days after TCRalphabeta/CD19-depleted stem cell transplant. Here the CDR3 DNA reads TGCAGTGCTAGGGAGGGGGGCAGGCTCGGCACTGAAGCTTTCTTT. It is translated as CSAREGGRLGTEAFF.